The clone carrying this TCR beta chain showed up many times. The data derive from a study of early T cells in non-severe SARS-CoV-2 infection. The CDR3 runs to 14 residues. Germline loops: CDR1 LGHNA, CDR2 YNFKEQ. The V gene lost 1 base and the J gene lost 3 bases, with 10 bases spanning the gap. TCRdb independently ran MiXCR on the 5' RACE reads; one entry per CDR3 protein. This sample has roughly 51,000 distinct CDR3 sequences, with 6.2% found just once. The origin of this receptor is an adult who was a healthcare worker with PCR-confirmed SARS-CoV-2 infection or an uninfected control (not recorded which). Sequenced material: whole blood. The chain couples TRBV4-2 to TRBJ2-7; the D gene is possibly TRBD2 (6 bases). CDR3 DNA: TGTGCCAGCAGCCAAGGGGGCGGGGACTACGAGCAGTACTTC. This gives the protein CASSQGGGDYEQYF.